This entry features one T cell receptor beta chain sequence. In the authors' workflow: Estimated nucleated cell counts came from reference gene primer amplification. Profiled with immunoSEQ multiplex PCR; TCRdb holds only in-frame clones, not every one. The V and J calls and clone size were taken over from that table, and D and trimming were inferred from the DNA. The data show approximately 200,000 clones, roughly 80% seen once. The CDR3 consists of 13 residues. The V gene lost 4 bases and the J gene lost 6 bases, with 12 bases spanning the gap. From germline, CDR1 is SGHNT and CDR2 YYREEE (reference sequence). These data come from a study of blood T cell repertoires in COVID-19. Study information: Samples taken during acute and convalescent COVID-19 were collected in the United States, Italy and Spain. In each case, the material was cDNA or gDNA derived from T cells, B-cell-depleted T cells, or PBMCs.

The source material was peripheral blood. V gene TRBV5-4 combines with J gene TRBJ2-3; D gene unclear. The sequence was collected from a woman in her forties or fifties with acute or convalescent COVID-19. For the CDR3, the DNA is TGTGCCAGCAGCCCATCCGGGTCGGATACGCAGTATTTT. Protein sequence: CASSPSGSDTQYF.